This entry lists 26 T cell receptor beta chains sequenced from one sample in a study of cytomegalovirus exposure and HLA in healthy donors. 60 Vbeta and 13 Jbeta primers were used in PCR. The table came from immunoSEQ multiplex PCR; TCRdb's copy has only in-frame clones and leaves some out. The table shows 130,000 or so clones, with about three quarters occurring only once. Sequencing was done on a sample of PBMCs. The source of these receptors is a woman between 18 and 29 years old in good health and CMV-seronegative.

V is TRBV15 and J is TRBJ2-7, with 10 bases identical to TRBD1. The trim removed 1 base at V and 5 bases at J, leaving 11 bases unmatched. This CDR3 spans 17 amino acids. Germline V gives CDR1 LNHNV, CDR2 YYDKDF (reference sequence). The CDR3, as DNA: TGTGCCACCAGCAGAGTCTGGGACAGGGGTAGGATGGACGAGCAGTACTTC. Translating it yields CATSRVWDRGRMDEQYF.

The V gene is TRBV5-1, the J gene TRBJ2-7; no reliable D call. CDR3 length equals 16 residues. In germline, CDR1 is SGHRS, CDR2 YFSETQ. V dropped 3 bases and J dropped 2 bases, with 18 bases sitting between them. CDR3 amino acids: CASSWSRYGAAYEQYF. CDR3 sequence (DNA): TGCGCCAGCAGCTGGAGCCGTTATGGAGCCGCCTACGAGCAGTACTTC.

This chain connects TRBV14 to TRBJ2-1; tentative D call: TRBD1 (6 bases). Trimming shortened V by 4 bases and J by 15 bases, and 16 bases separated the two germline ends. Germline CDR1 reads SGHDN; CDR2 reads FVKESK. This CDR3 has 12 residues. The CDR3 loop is CASSPPGTRPFF. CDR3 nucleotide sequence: TGTGCCAGCAGCCCTCCCGGGACACGGCCGTTCTTC.

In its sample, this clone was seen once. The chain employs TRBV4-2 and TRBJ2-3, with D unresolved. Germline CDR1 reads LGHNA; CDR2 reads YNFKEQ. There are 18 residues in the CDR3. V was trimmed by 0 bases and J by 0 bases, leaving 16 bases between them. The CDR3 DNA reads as TGTGCCAGCAGCCAAGATCAAATCGGCGGAGCTAGCACAGATACGCAGTATTTT. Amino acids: CASSQDQIGGASTDTQYF.

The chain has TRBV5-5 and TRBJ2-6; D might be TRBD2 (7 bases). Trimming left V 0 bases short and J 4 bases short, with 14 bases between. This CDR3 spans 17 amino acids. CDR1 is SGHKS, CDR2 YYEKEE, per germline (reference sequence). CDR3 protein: CASSLVGGAQGANVLTF. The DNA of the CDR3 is TGTGCCAGCAGCTTGGTAGGGGGGGCGCAAGGGGCCAACGTCCTGACTTTC.

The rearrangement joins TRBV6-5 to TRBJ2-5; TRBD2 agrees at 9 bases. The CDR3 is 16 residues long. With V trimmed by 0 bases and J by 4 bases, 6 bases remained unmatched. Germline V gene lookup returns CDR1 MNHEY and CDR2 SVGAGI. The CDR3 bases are TGTGCCAGCAGTTACTCCCGAGCGGGAGGAAGAGAGACCCAGTACTTC. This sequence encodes CASSYSRAGGRETQYF.

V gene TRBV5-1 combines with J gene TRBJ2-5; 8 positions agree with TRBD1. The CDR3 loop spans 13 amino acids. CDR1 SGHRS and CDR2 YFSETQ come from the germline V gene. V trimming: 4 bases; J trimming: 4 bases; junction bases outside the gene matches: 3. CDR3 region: CASSLDRVETQYF. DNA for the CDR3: TGCGCCAGCAGCCTGGACAGGGTAGAGACCCAGTACTTC.

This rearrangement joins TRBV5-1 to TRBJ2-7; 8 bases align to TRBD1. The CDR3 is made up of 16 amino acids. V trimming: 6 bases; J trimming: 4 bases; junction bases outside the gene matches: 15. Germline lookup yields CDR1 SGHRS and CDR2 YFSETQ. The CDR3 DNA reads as TGCGCCAGCACACAGGGGGGAAGTGTTAACCGTTACGAGCAGTACTTC. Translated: CASTQGGSVNRYEQYF.

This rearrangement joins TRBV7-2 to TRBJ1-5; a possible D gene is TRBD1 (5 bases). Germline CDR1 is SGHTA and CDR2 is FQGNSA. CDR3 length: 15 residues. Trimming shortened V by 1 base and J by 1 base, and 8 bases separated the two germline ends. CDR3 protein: CASSLVGHSNQPQHF. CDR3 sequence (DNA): TGTGCCAGCAGCTTAGTTGGACACAGCAATCAGCCCCAGCATTTT. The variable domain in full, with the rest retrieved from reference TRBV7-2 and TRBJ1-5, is GAGVSQSPSNKVTEKGKDVELRCDPISGHTALYWYRQSLGQGLEFLIYFQGNSAPDKSGLPSDRFSAERTGGSVSTLTIQRTQQEDSAVYLCASSLVGHSNQPQHFGDGTRLSIL.

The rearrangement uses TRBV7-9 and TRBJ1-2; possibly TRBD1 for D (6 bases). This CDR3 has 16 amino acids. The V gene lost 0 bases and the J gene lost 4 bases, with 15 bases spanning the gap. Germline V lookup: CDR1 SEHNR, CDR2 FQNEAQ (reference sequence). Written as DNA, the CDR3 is TGTGCCAGCAGCTTAGCGGAGCTGACAGGTAGCTATGGCTACACCTTC. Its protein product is CASSLAELTGSYGYTF.

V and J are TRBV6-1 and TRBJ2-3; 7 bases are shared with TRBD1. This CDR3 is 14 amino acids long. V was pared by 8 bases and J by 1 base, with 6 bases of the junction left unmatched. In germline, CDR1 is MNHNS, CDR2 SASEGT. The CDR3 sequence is CASEGAGRTDTQYF. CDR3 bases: TGTGCCAGCGAGGGGGCAGGACGCACAGATACGCAGTATTTT.

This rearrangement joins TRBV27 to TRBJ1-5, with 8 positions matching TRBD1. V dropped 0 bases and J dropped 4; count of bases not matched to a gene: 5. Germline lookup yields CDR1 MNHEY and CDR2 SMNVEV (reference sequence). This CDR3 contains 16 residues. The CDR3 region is CASSLSAGQVNQPQHF. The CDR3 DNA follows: TGTGCCAGCAGTTTATCAGCGGGACAGGTTAATCAGCCCCAGCATTTT.

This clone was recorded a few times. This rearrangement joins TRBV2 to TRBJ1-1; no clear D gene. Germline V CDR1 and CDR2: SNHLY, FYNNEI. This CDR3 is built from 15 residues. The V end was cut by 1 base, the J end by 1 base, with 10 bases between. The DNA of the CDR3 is TGTGCCAGCAGTGAAGAGGGAGTACGGAACACTGAAGCTTTCTTT. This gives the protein CASSEEGVRNTEAFF. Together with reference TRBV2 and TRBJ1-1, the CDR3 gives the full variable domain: EPEVTQTPSHQVTQMGQEVILRCVPISNHLYFYWYRQILGQKVEFLVSFYNNEISEKSEIFDDQFSVERPDGSNFTLKIRSTKLEDSAMYFCASSEEGVRNTEAFFGQGTRLTVV.

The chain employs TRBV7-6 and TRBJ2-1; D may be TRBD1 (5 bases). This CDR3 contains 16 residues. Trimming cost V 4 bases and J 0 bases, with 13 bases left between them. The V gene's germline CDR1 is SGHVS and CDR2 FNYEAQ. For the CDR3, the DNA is TGTGCCAGCAGCTCCAGTGGGGCTAGCTCCTACAATGAGCAGTTCTTC. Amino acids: CASSSSGASSYNEQFF.

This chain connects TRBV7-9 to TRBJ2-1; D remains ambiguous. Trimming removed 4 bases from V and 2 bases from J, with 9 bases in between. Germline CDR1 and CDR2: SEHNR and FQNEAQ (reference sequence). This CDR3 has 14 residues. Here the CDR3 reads CASSSPHAYNEQFF. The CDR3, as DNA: TGTGCCAGCAGCTCTCCACATGCCTACAATGAGCAGTTCTTC.

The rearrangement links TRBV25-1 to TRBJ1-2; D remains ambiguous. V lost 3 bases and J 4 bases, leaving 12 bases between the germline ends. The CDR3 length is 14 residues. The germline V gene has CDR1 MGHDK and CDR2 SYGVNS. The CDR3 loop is CASSDPGTPYGYTF. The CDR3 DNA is TGTGCCAGCAGTGATCCGGGAACCCCCTATGGCTACACCTTC.

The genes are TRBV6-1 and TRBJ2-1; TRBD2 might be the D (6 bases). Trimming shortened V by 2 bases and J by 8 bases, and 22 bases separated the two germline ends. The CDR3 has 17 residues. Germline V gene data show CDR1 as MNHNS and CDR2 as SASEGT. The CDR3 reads CASSERGGGGRRDEQFF. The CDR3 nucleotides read TGTGCCAGCAGTGAAAGGGGTGGGGGAGGAAGGCGGGATGAGCAGTTCTTC.

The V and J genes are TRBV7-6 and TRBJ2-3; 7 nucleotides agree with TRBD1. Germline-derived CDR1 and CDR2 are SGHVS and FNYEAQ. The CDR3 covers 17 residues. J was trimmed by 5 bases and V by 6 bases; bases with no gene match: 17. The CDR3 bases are TGTGCCAGCAGTCGCCTCCGGGACAGCCAATGGGTAGATACGCAGTATTTT. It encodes CASSRLRDSQWVDTQYF.

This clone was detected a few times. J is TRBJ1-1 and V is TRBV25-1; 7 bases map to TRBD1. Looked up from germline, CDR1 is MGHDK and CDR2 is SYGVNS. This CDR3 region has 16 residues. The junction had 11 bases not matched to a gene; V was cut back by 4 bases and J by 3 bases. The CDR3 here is CASSGPGQPPDTEAFF. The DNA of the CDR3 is TGTGCCAGCAGTGGACCGGGACAGCCACCAGACACTGAAGCTTTCTTT.

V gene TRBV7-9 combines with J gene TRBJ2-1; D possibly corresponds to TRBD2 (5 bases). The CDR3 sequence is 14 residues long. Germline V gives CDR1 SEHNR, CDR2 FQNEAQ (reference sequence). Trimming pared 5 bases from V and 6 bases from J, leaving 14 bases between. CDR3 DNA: TGTGCCAGCAGCCCTCCAGCGGCGCCCAATGAGCAGTTCTTC. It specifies CASSPPAAPNEQFF.

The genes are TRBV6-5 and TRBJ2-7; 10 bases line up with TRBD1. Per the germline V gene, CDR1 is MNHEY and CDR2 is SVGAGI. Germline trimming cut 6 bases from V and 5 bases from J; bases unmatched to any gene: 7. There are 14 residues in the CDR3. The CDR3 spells CASSIRQGAHEQYF. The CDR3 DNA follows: TGTGCCAGCAGCATCCGACAGGGGGCCCACGAGCAGTACTTC.

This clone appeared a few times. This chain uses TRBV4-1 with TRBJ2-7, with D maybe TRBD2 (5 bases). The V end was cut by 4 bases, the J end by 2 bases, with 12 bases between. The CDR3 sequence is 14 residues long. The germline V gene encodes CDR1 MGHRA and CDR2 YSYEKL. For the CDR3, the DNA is TGCGCCAGCAGCCCGGAGGACGGCACCTACGAGCAGTACTTC. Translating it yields CASSPEDGTYEQYF.

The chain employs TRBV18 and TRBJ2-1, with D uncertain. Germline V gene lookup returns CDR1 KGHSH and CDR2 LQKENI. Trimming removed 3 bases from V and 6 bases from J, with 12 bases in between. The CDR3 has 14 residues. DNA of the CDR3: TGTGCCAGCTCACCTAATCGTCCTCCCAATGAGCAGTTCTTC. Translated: CASSPNRPPNEQFF.

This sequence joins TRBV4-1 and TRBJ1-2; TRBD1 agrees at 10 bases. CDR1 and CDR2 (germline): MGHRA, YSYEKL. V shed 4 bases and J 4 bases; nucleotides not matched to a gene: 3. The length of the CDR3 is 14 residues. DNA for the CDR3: TGCGCCAGCAGCCGACAGGGGGCGGTCTATGGCTACACCTTC. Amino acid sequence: CASSRQGAVYGYTF.

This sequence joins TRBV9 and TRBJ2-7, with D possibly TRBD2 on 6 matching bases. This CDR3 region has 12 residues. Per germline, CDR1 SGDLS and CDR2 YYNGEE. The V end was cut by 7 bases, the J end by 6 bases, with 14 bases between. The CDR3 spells CASSTPGAEQYF. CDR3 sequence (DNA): TGTGCCAGCTCCACCCCGGGAGCCGAGCAGTACTTC.

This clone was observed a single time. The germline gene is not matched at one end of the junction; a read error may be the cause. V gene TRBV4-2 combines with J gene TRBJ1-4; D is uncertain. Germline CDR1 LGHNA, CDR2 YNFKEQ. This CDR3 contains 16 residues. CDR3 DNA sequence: TGTGCCAGCAGCCCTCAACGTGGTGAACCCAATGAAAAACTGATTTTT. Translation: CASSPQRGEPNEKLIF.